The following is a T cell receptor beta chain sequence with its context. The entry originates in a study of blood T cell repertoires in COVID-19. Study in general: Some COVID-19 samples were acute and others convalescent; all came from the United States, Italy and Spain. From T cells, B-cell-depleted T cells, or PBMCs came the material, which was cDNA or gDNA.

Per the original data handling: The authors estimated nucleated cell counts from reference gene primer amplification. Sequencing was performed with immunoSEQ multiplex PCR; in TCRdb, only in-frame clones are kept and a portion is missing. V and J calls plus clone size are reproduced from that table; the DNA served to infer D and trimming. The table includes about 150,000 clones, 84% detected once. Germline CDR1 is DFQATT and CDR2 is SNEGSKA (reference sequence). CDR3 length: 11 amino acids. The germline V and J ends were trimmed by 6 bases and 9 bases, with 15 bases remaining between them. The specimen was peripheral blood. This chain joins TRBV20-1 and TRBJ2-7; D perhaps matches TRBD2 (5 bases). The sequence came from a man between 70 and 80 years old with acute or convalescent COVID-19. The DNA of the CDR3 is TGCAGTGCCAACAGACTCAGCGGGCAGTACTTC. This translates into CSANRLSGQYF.